The 5 T cell receptor beta chains below all came from one sample that was sequenced in a study of cytomegalovirus exposure and HLA in healthy donors. PCR used 60 Vbeta primers and 13 Jbeta primers. Here immunoSEQ multiplex PCR was the method, and the copy in TCRdb shows in-frame clones only, minus some. This table holds 95,000 to 110,000 clones, over 60% found once. The source material was PBMCs. These receptors originate from a male donor in good health and CMV-seronegative.

The sample holds one count of this clone. This chain uses TRBV5-4 with TRBJ1-1; TRBD1 agrees at 12 bases. V trimming: 4 bases; J trimming: 1 base; junction bases outside the gene matches: 8. Per the germline V gene, CDR1 is SGHNT and CDR2 is YYREEE (reference sequence). The CDR3 sequence is 17 residues long. The CDR3 sequence: CASSNRDRGLRNTEAFF. The CDR3 DNA reads as TGTGCCAGCAGCAACCGGGACAGGGGGCTGAGGAACACTGAAGCTTTCTTT.

V gene TRBV27 combines with J gene TRBJ2-7; D is possibly TRBD2 (5 bases). The germline gives CDR1 MNHEY, CDR2 SMNVEV (reference sequence). This CDR3 comprises 14 residues. Trimming pared 3 bases from V and 2 bases from J, leaving 11 bases between. CDR3 nucleotide sequence: TGTGCCAGCAGTTTGACCCCGCGGGCCTACGAGCAGTACTTC. Its translation is CASSLTPRAYEQYF.

This chain joins TRBV7-2 and TRBJ2-7, with 11 bases that match TRBD1. The germline V gene has CDR1 SGHTA and CDR2 FQGNSA. The CDR3 sequence is 15 residues long. Trimming at V came to 4 bases and at J to 3 bases, leaving 5 bases not matched to a gene. DNA of the CDR3: TGTGCCAGCAGCTCCCGGGGGACAGGGGGCTACGAGCAGTACTTC. This codes for CASSSRGTGGYEQYF.

The chain carries TRBV30 and TRBJ2-7; unclear D gene. The V gene lost 1 base and the J gene lost 4 bases, with 8 bases spanning the gap. CDR3 size: 12 residues. Germline V gene data show CDR1 as GTSNPN and CDR2 as SVGIG (reference sequence). In nucleotides, the CDR3 is TGTGCCTGGAGTGGAACAGATTACGAGCAGTACTTC. It yields the protein CAWSGTDYEQYF.

The genes are TRBV29-1 and TRBJ2-3, with TRBD2 identical over 8 bases. The CDR3 has 14 amino acids. Germline trimming cut 5 bases from V and 0 bases from J; bases unmatched to any gene: 4. CDR1 and CDR2 from the germline V gene are SQVTM and ANQGSEA. The CDR3 bases are TGCAGCGTTACTAGCGGAGCTAGCACAGATACGCAGTATTTT. Amino acids: CSVTSGASTDTQYF.